The following is a T cell receptor beta chain sequence with its context. As processed by the authors: For nucleated cells, counts were estimated from reference gene primer amplification. TCRdb's table, derived via immunoSEQ multiplex PCR, lists solely in-frame clones and lacks some. The D gene and trimming were derived from the DNA, and the V and J assignments and clone size from that table. Found here are 150,000 to 200,000 clones, roughly four fifths of them singletons; the top ten hold approximately 10%. These data originate in a study of blood T cell repertoires in COVID-19. At the level of the study: Specimens from acute and convalescent COVID-19 originated in the United States, Italy and Spain. T cells, B-cell-depleted T cells, or PBMCs provided the cDNA or gDNA that served as material.

CDR3 length equals 15 residues. The V gene lost 0 bases and the J gene lost 3 bases, with 13 bases spanning the gap. In germline, CDR1 is SGHKS, CDR2 YYEKEE (reference sequence). The sequenced sample was peripheral blood. The source of this sequence is a human donor in a cohort sampled during active COVID-19. The chain combines TRBV5-5 with TRBJ2-7; tentative D call: TRBD2 (6 bases). The CDR3, as DNA: TGTGCCAGCAGCTTGGCAACGGGGGAGCACTACGAGCAGTACTTC. Protein: CASSLATGEHYEQYF. Complete variable domain (other parts from reference TRBV5-5 and TRBJ2-7): DAGVTQSPTHLIKTRGQQVTLRCSPISGHKSVSWYQQVLGQGPQFIFQYYEKEERGRGNFPDRFSARQFPNYSSELNVNALLLGDSALYLCASSLATGEHYEQYFGPGTRLTVT.